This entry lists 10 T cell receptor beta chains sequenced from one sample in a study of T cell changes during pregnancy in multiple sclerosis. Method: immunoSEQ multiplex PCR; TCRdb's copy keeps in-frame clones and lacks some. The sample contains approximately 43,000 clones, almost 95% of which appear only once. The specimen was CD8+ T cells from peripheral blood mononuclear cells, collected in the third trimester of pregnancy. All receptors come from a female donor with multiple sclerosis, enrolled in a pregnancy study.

In DNA form, the CDR3 reads TGTGCCAGCAGCTTACGGGAGGAGCAGTTCTTC. As protein: CASSLREEQFF. J is TRBJ2-1 and V is TRBV5-5, with D maybe TRBD2 (6 bases). Germline V lookup: CDR1 SGHKS, CDR2 YYEKEE (reference sequence). Trimming took off 2 bases at V and 10 bases at J, with 7 bases between the two ends. The CDR3 contains 11 residues.

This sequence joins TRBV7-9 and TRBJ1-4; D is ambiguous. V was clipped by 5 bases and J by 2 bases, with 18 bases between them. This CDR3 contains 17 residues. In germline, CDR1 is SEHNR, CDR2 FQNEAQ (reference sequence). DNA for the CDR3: TGTGCCAGCAGCCCTCGGGATGGCTCGGAGACTAATGAAAAACTGTTTTTT. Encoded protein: CASSPRDGSETNEKLFF.

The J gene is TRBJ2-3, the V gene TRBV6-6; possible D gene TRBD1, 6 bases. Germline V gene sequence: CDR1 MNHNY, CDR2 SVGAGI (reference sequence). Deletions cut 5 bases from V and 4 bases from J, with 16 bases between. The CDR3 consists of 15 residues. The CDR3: CASSRGQIRSDTQYF. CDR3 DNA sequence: TGTGCCAGCAGTCGAGGACAGATAAGGTCAGATACGCAGTATTTT.

For the CDR3, the DNA is TGTGCCAGCAGTTTAGGCAGGGGCACTGAAGCTTTCTTT. Translating gives CASSLGRGTEAFF. The genes are TRBV27 and TRBJ1-1, with D possibly TRBD1 on 6 matching bases. The V gene lost 2 bases and the J gene lost 4 bases, with 8 bases spanning the gap. The V gene's germline CDR1 is MNHEY and CDR2 SMNVEV (reference sequence). The CDR3 is 13 amino acids.

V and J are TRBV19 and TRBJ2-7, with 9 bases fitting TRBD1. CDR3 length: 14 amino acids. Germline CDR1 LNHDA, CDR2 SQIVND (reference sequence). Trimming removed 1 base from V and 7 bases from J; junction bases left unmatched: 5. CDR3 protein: CASSIGGTGREQYF. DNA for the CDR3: TGTGCCAGTAGTATAGGGGGGACAGGGCGGGAGCAGTACTTC.

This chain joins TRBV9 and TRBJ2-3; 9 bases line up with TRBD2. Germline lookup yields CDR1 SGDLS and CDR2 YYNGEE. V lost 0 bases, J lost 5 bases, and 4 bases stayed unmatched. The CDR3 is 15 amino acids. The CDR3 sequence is CASSVAVAGVDTQYF. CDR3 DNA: TGTGCCAGCAGCGTAGCAGTAGCGGGAGTAGATACGCAGTATTTT.

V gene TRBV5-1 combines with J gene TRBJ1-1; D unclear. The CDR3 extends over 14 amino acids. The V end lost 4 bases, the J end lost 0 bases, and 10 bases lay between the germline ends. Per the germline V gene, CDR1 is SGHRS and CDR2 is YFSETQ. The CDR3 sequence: CASSPGIVNTEAFF. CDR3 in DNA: TGCGCCAGCAGCCCGGGAATAGTGAACACTGAAGCTTTCTTT.

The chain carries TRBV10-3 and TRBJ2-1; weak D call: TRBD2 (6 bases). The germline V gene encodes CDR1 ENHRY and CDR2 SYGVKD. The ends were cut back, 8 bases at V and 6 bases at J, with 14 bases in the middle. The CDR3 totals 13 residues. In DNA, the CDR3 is TGTGCCATCGGCCGCGGGGATATCAATGAGCAGTTCTTC. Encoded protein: CAIGRGDINEQFF.

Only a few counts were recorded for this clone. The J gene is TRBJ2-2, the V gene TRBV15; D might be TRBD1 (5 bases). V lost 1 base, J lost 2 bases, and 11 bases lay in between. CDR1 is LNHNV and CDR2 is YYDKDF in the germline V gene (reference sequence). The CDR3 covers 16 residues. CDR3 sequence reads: CATSRVSRGNTGELFF. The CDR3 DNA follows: TGTGCCACCAGCAGAGTTAGTAGGGGAAACACCGGGGAGCTGTTTTTT.

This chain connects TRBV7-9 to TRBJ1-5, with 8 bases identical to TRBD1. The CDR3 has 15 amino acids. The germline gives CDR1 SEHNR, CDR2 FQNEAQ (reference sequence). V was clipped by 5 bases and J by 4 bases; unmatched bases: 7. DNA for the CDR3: TGTGCCAGCAGCGCGGCTGGACAGGGAAATCAGCCCCAGCATTTT. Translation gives CASSAAGQGNQPQHF.